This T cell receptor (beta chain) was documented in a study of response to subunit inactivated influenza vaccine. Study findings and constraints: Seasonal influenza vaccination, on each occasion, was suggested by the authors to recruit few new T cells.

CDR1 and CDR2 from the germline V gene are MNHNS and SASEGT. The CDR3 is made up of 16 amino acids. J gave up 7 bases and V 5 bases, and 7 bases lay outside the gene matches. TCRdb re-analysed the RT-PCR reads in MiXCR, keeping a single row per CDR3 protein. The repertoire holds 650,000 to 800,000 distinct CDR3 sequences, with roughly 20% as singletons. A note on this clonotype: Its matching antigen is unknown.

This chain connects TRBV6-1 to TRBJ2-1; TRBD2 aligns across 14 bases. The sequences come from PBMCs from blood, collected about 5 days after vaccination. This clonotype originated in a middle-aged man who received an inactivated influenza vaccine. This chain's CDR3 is CASSQIGTSGRNEQFF. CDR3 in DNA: TGTGCCAGCAGTCAAATCGGGACTAGCGGGAGAAATGAGCAGTTCTTC.